This TCR beta chain was identified during a study of blood T cell repertoires in COVID-19. Study-wide background: The United States, Italy and Spain supplied acute and convalescent COVID-19 samples. PBMCs, B-cell-depleted T cells, or T cells were the source of the cDNA or gDNA that made up the material.

Under the authors' procedure: Estimates of nucleated cell counts were drawn from the amplification of reference gene primers. Generated by immunoSEQ multiplex PCR, the TCRdb table keeps only in-frame clones and is missing some. V, J and clone size derive from that table, while D and trimming were established from the DNA sequence. The sample records approximately 100,000 clones, about 90% being singletons. The germline CDR1 and CDR2 sequences are SGHNT and YYREEE (reference sequence). This CDR3 has 16 residues. The V and J ends lost 1 base and 5 bases, in that order; junction bases with no gene match: 7.

This TCR came from a man between 50 and 59 years old with acute or convalescent COVID-19. Sample: peripheral blood. The V and J genes are TRBV5-4 and TRBJ2-2; TRBD1 agrees at 8 bases. CDR3 residues: CASSLPGQAGTGELFF. Written as DNA, the CDR3 is TGTGCCAGCAGCTTGCCGGGACAGGCGGGGACCGGGGAGCTGTTTTTT.